The 28 T cell receptor beta chains in this list originate from one sample, sequenced in a study of T-cell reconstitution after alpha-beta-depleted transplantation in children. Molecular barcoding with unique molecular identifiers was used for the TCRbeta library. TCRdb used MiXCR to reprocess the PCR reads, holding one entry per CDR3 protein. The sample includes hundreds of thousands of distinct CDR3 sequences, about a tenth of them seen just once. The material was PBMCs from the stem cell graft donor, obtained from the stem cell graft. The receptors here all came from a human donor who donated a stem cell graft to a child with acute lymphoblastic leukemia.

The V gene is TRBV20-1, the J gene TRBJ2-5; the D gene is possibly TRBD2 (6 bases). There are 12 residues in the CDR3. V dropped 2 bases and J dropped 5 bases, with 9 bases sitting between them. CDR1 and CDR2 from the germline V gene are DFQATT and SNEGSKA (reference sequence). This chain's CDR3 is CSARKGRETQYF. Written as DNA, the CDR3 is TGCAGTGCTAGAAAAGGGAGGGAGACCCAGTACTTC.

This clonotype came up a few times. The chain carries TRBV25-1 and TRBJ1-3; 7 bases agree with TRBD1. This CDR3 contains 16 residues. With 4 bases clipped from V and 0 bases from J, the junction kept 6 bases outside the gene matches. From germline, CDR1 is MGHDK and CDR2 SYGVNS. This chain's CDR3 is CASSARDSVSGNTIYF. The CDR3 DNA is TGTGCCAGCAGTGCTCGGGACAGCGTCTCTGGAAACACCATATATTTT.

The V call is TRBV11-2, the J call TRBJ2-3; D gene unclear. V lost 0 bases to trimming and J lost 1 base, with 8 bases between them. CDR1 and CDR2 (germline): SGHAT, FQNNGV. The CDR3 spans 15 residues. The CDR3 here is CASSLENTGTDTQYF. The CDR3 DNA follows: TGTGCCAGCAGCTTAGAAAACACTGGCACAGATACGCAGTATTTT.

The chain joins TRBV6-1 to TRBJ2-5; unclear D gene. Germline V lookup: CDR1 MNHNS, CDR2 SASEGT. Trimming stripped 6 bases from V and 5 bases from J, with 13 bases between. The CDR3 has 13 residues. In nucleotides, the CDR3 is TGTGCCAGCAGCCGCTCCCATGGGGAGACCCAGTACTTC. Translation gives CASSRSHGETQYF.

This clonotype has only a few counts. This chain links TRBV18 with TRBJ2-3; D gene uncertain. The CDR3 loop spans 12 amino acids. Germline loops: CDR1 KGHSH, CDR2 LQKENI. The V end lost 5 bases, the J end lost 0 bases, and 3 bases lay between the germline ends. In DNA, the CDR3 is TGTGCCAGCTCAGAGAGCACAGATACGCAGTATTTT. It yields the protein CASSESTDTQYF.

Here the CDR3 reads CASRGGTSGGVVPFF. The CDR3, as DNA: TGTGCCAGCAGAGGGGGGACTAGCGGGGGGGTGGTCCCGTTCTTC. V is TRBV12-3 or TRBV12-4 and J is TRBJ2-1, with 16 nucleotides matching TRBD2. Trimming at V came to 6 bases and at J to 15 bases, leaving 11 bases not matched to a gene. The CDR3 is 15 residues long.

This clonotype has only a few counts. J is TRBJ2-1 and V is TRBV18; 11 bases line up with TRBD2. Looked up from germline, CDR1 is KGHSH and CDR2 is LQKENI. This CDR3 has 18 amino acids. After removal of 5 bases from V and 1 base from J, the junction contained 10 bases not matched to a gene. The CDR3 protein is CASSRISGGALSYNEQFF. Here the CDR3 DNA reads TGTGCCAGCTCAAGGATTAGCGGGGGGGCTTTATCCTACAATGAGCAGTTCTTC.

This clonotype was counted once. A much larger clone differs by one base, so this may be a read error. As DNA, the CDR3 is TGCTGTGCCCGGAACCCCGGGACAGGGCTTGGAAACACCATATATTTT. Translation: CCARNPGTGLGNTIYF. The V gene is TRBV20-1, the J gene TRBJ1-3, with 9 bases fitting TRBD1. The CDR3 consists of 16 residues. From germline, CDR1 is DFQATT and CDR2 SNEGSKA (reference sequence).

CDR3 sequence: CASSYRIRSGGNQETQYF. In nucleotides, the CDR3 is TGTGCCAGCAGTTACCGGATTAGGAGCGGGGGGAACCAAGAGACCCAGTACTTC. The chain couples TRBV6-2 or TRBV6-3 to TRBJ2-5, with 9 bases matching TRBD2. V trimming: 2 bases; J trimming: 0 bases; junction bases outside the gene matches: 10. This CDR3 has 18 residues. Germline CDR1 MNHEY, CDR2 SVGEGT.

This clonotype was seen many times. The CDR3 reads CASSYGGGSNQPQHF. DNA of the CDR3: TGTGCCAGCAGTTACGGCGGGGGTAGCAATCAGCCCCAGCATTTT. The gene calls are TRBV28 and TRBJ1-5, with D perhaps TRBD1 (5 bases). Germline CDR1 MDHEN, CDR2 SYDVKM. The ends were cut back, 4 bases at V and 0 bases at J, with 10 bases in the middle. This CDR3 comprises 15 residues.

The chain links TRBV2 to TRBJ1-2; no firm D call. The CDR3 runs 15 residues. Per the germline V gene, CDR1 is SNHLY and CDR2 is FYNNEI. V was trimmed by 1 base and J by 7 bases, leaving 16 bases between them. The CDR3 coding sequence is TGTGCCAGCAGTGAAGGGGTCAGCTCCTGGGCTGGCTACACCTTC. Amino acid sequence: CASSEGVSSWAGYTF.

This clonotype was found a few times. The chain employs TRBV27 and TRBJ2-1; TRBD1 is a possible D gene (6 bases). CDR1 MNHEY and CDR2 SMNVEV come from the germline V gene (reference sequence). The V gene lost 1 base and the J gene lost 9 bases, with 16 bases spanning the gap. This CDR3 contains 15 residues. The CDR3 sequence is CASSLWFQGTSEQFF. The CDR3 DNA is TGTGCCAGCAGTTTATGGTTCCAGGGGACGTCTGAGCAGTTCTTC.

This clonotype was picked up a small number of times. The chain couples TRBV19 to TRBJ2-1, with D perhaps matching TRBD1 or TRBD2 (5 bases each). The CDR3 is 15 residues long. V was shortened by 5 bases and J by 0 bases, with 11 bases between the two germline ends. Looked up from germline, CDR1 is LNHDA and CDR2 is SQIVND (reference sequence). The CDR3 nucleotides are TGTGCCAGTAGTCCCTCGGGGACCTCCTACAATGAGCAGTTCTTC. This codes for CASSPSGTSYNEQFF. Based on the CDR3 plus reference TRBV19 and TRBJ2-1, the full variable domain is DGGITQSPKYLFRKEGQNVTLSCEQNLNHDAMYWYRQDPGQGLRLIYYSQIVNDFQKGDIAEGYSVSREKKESFPLTVTSAQKNPTAFYLCASSPSGTSYNEQFFGPGTRLTVL.

This clonotype was picked up a small number of times. The CDR3 bases are TGTGCCAGCAGCCGCTTATGGACCCAGAGGGAGACCCAGTACTTC. Translation: CASSRLWTQRETQYF. The chain uses TRBV7-8 and TRBJ2-5, with D hard to call. The V and J ends lost 5 bases and 5 bases respectively, with 18 bases between them. Germline CDR1 reads SGHVS; CDR2 reads FQNEAQ. The CDR3 has 15 amino acids.

This clonotype was observed at least ten times. The V and J genes are TRBV20-1 and TRBJ2-7, with TRBD2 matching over 10 bases. The CDR3 has 14 residues. With V trimmed by 4 bases and J by 4 bases, 7 bases remained unmatched. Germline assignment: CDR1 DFQATT and CDR2 SNEGSKA (reference sequence). The CDR3, as DNA: TGCAGTGCTAACAAACTAGCGGGACTTTACGAGCAGTACTTC. Its translation is CSANKLAGLYEQYF.

The chain couples TRBV19 to TRBJ2-7; 14 positions match TRBD2. Germline V gene sequence: CDR1 LNHDA, CDR2 SQIVND (reference sequence). The CDR3 length is 18 residues. J gave up 2 bases and V 3 bases, and 9 bases lay outside the gene matches. This CDR3 reads CASSIKGTSGGVTYEQYF. The CDR3 bases are TGTGCCAGTAGTATCAAGGGGACTAGCGGGGGAGTTACCTACGAGCAGTACTTC.

This clonotype was seen more than once but under ten times. The gene calls are TRBV4-2 and TRBJ1-2; no reliable D call. Trimming removed 0 bases at V and 4 bases at J, with 9 bases between. The CDR3 runs to 14 residues. From germline, CDR1 is LGHNA and CDR2 YNFKEQ. The DNA for the CDR3 is TGTGCCAGCAGCCAAGAGGGCTACGGCTATGGCTACACCTTC. Its protein product is CASSQEGYGYGYTF.

The V and J genes are TRBV3-1 and TRBJ2-3; D remains unclear. The CDR3 has 14 residues. Germline V gene lookup returns CDR1 LGHDT and CDR2 YNNKEL (reference sequence). Trimming removed 4 bases from V and 0 bases from J, with 8 bases in between. This chain's CDR3 is CASSLTISTDTQYF. The CDR3 DNA reads as TGTGCCAGCAGCCTAACGATCAGCACAGATACGCAGTATTTT.

A few counts support this clonotype. J is TRBJ1-2 and V is TRBV9, with D possibly TRBD1 on 5 matching bases. Trimming took 2 bases from V and 3 from J, leaving 14 bases between them. Germline V gives CDR1 SGDLS, CDR2 YYNGEE. The CDR3 has 15 amino acids. The DNA of the CDR3 is TGTGCCAGCAGCGTGGGGGTGGCGTCCGACTATGGCTACACCTTC. Amino acid sequence: CASSVGVASDYGYTF.

There are many counts of this clonotype. The V call is TRBV15, the J call TRBJ2-1; D gene unclear. CDR1 LNHNV and CDR2 YYDKDF come from the germline V gene (reference sequence). V was cut by 0 bases and J by 7 bases, with 10 bases left in between. CDR3 size: 14 residues. The chain's CDR3 is CATSRDLGENEQFF. DNA of the CDR3: TGTGCCACCAGCAGAGATCTCGGTGAGAATGAGCAGTTCTTC.

In its sample, this clonotype was seen a few times. The CDR3 coding sequence is TGTGCCAGCAGTCGGGCGAGGGATGAAAAACTGTTTTTT. Amino acid sequence: CASSRARDEKLFF. This chain joins TRBV7-2 and TRBJ1-4; D is unclear. V lost 6 bases, J lost 6 bases, and 11 bases lay in between. The length of the CDR3 is 13 residues. The germline V gene encodes CDR1 SGHTA and CDR2 FQGNSA.

J is TRBJ1-6 and V is TRBV10-2; D gene uncertain. The CDR3 is 15 amino acids. V was trimmed by 1 base and J by 8 bases, leaving 12 bases between them. The germline CDR1 and CDR2 sequences are WSHSY and SAAADI. The CDR3 loop is CASSELEERDSPLHF. The DNA of the CDR3 is TGCGCCAGCAGTGAGTTGGAAGAACGGGATTCACCCCTCCACTTT.

This clonotype was counted many times. The chain has TRBV7-2 and TRBJ2-3; TRBD2 matches 9 bases. Unmatched junction bases numbered 8, after V lost 5 bases and J lost 8 bases. The CDR3 is 14 amino acids. Germline CDR1 and CDR2: SGHTA and FQGNSA. The CDR3 loop reads CASSRGGGAVTQYF. The CDR3 DNA is TGTGCCAGCAGCCGGGGCGGGGGGGCCGTTACGCAGTATTTT. The full variable domain, rest sourced from reference TRBV7-2 and TRBJ2-3, is GAGVSQSPSNKVTEKGKDVELRCDPISGHTALYWYRQSLGQGLEFLIYFQGNSAPDKSGLPSDRFSAERTGGSVSTLTIQRTQQEDSAVYLCASSRGGGAVTQYFGPGTRLTVL.

This clonotype was found a few times. J is TRBJ1-5 and V is TRBV7-9; D is possibly TRBD1 (6 bases). The CDR3 is 15 amino acids. In germline, CDR1 is SEHNR, CDR2 FQNEAQ (reference sequence). Trimming stripped 5 bases from V and 3 bases from J, with 14 bases between. In DNA, the CDR3 is TGTGCCAGCAGCCTAGACTACAGGGACAATCAGCCCCAGCATTTT. Its translation is CASSLDYRDNQPQHF.

This clonotype was detected a few times. This sequence joins TRBV11-2 and TRBJ2-5; 10 bases align to TRBD2. The CDR3 sequence is 16 residues long. Germline-derived CDR1 and CDR2 are SGHAT and FQNNGV. Trimming removed 1 base from V and 2 bases from J; junction bases left unmatched: 4. DNA of the CDR3: TGTGCCAGCAGCTTAGGCGCTAGCGGGGGACAAGAGACCCAGTACTTC. Residues: CASSLGASGGQETQYF. Filled out from reference TRBV11-2 and TRBJ2-5, the complete variable domain reads EAGVAQSPRYKIIEKRQSVAFWCNPISGHATLYWYQQILGQGPKLLIQFQNNGVVDDSQLPKDRFSAERLKGVDSTLKIQPAKLEDSAVYLCASSLGASGGQETQYFGPGTRLLVL.

Remarks on this clonotype: One junction end does not reproduce the germline sequence, and a read error may be involved. The chain links TRBV6-1 to TRBJ1-2; TRBD1 is a possible D gene (6 bases). Germline CDR1 is MNHNS and CDR2 is SASEGT. The length of the CDR3 is 13 residues. The CDR3 is CASGTTHSAGCTF. In DNA form, the CDR3 reads TGTGCCAGCGGGACAACACATTCGGCTGGCTGCACCTTC.

This clonotype has ten or more counts. The rearrangement links TRBV5-5 to TRBJ2-7; TRBD1 matches 10 bases. In germline, CDR1 is SGHKS, CDR2 YYEKEE (reference sequence). The length of the CDR3 is 16 residues. The trim removed 5 bases at V and 3 bases at J, leaving 11 bases unmatched. In DNA form, the CDR3 reads TGTGCCAGCAGTTTCGCCGGGACAGGGGACTTCTACGAGCAGTACTTC. This sequence encodes CASSFAGTGDFYEQYF.

This clonotype was picked up a small number of times. The rearrangement links TRBV4-3 to TRBJ1-2; D ambiguous. The CDR3 is made up of 13 amino acids. Germline V gives CDR1 LGHNA, CDR2 YSLEER. Trimming removed 0 bases from V and 3 bases from J, with 5 bases in between. The DNA for the CDR3 is TGCGCCAGCAGCCAAGAAGTGGACTATGGCTACACCTTC. It codes for CASSQEVDYGYTF.